A selection of T cell receptor beta chains follows, all from one sample in a study of shared clonotypes between healthy human individuals. This table comes from immunoSEQ multiplex PCR, and its TCRdb copy is limited to in-frame clones, with some not included. The table lists around 1.1 million clones, around 78% of them singletons. The specimen was memory CD4+ T cells from PBMCs. The receptors come from a man between 18 and 29 years old in good health. Some clones in this sample may be carry-over from other donors' samples. Both conserved end residues are part of each CDR3. Fields, in order: CDR3 length, J gene, V gene, CDR3 protein.

14 TRBJ1-1 TRBV15 CATSSQGSDTEAFF
15 TRBJ1-1 TRBV7-9 CASRQRRTGDTEAFF
16 TRBJ2-1 TRBV6-1 CASSGGRLPVPNEQFF
15 TRBJ2-6 TRBV7-9 CASSLVAPRIVVLTF
13 TRBJ1-2 TRBV5-6 CASSLRRDRGYTF
13 TRBJ2-1 TRBV6-4 CASSPGEYNEQFF
16 TRBJ1-5 TRBV5-3 CARSRARDPDNQPQHF
14 TRBJ1-2 TRBV10-3 CAIEGTQGNYGYTF
14 TRBJ1-2 TRBV27 CASSSPGTGGGYTF
16 TRBJ1-5 TRBV19 CASSPAGLRGQQPQHF
15 TRBJ2-1 TRBV5-6 CASSLSGRANNERFF
15 TRBJ1-5 TRBV5-1 CASSFDGYSNQPQHF
17 TRBJ2-7 TRBV4-1 CASSLYSGLAGGREQYF
12 TRBJ2-6 TRBV19 CASSVRANVLTF
13 TRBJ1-5 TRBV28 CASGRGDNQPQHF
13 TRBJ2-3 TRBV5-8 CASSLNRGDTQYF
14 TRBJ2-7 TRBV7-2 CASSLRSNSYEQYF
13 TRBJ2-1 TRBV28 CASSSGQHNEQFF
13 TRBJ2-2 TRBV18 CASSQSGIGELFF